A single sample is the source of the 32 T cell receptor beta chains below, sequenced in a study of PD-1 blockade in classical Hodgkin lymphoma. Brentuximab vedotin exposure varied among the patients, all of whom had relapsed after autologous stem cell transplantation. The repertoire was sequenced with immunoSEQ multiplex PCR; TCRdb's copy has only in-frame clones and lacks some. The repertoire holds 7,500 to 8,000 clones, about 80% seen once, with more than 12% in the top ten. Sample: peripheral blood mononuclear cells (PBMCs), taken at baseline. These TCRs come from a human donor with classical Hodgkin lymphoma.

The chain has TRBV15 and TRBJ2-1; 10 bases match TRBD2. Trimming cost V 4 bases and J 15 bases; bases outside gene matches: 6. The CDR3 runs 12 residues. Germline-derived CDR1 and CDR2 are LNHNV and YYDKDF (reference sequence). The CDR3 region is CATSMGTSDLFF. CDR3 coding DNA: TGTGCCACCAGCATGGGGACTAGCGATCTGTTCTTC.

J is TRBJ2-3 and V is TRBV5-1; D is uncertain. Trimming pared 0 bases from V and 0 bases from J, leaving 11 bases between. The CDR3 has 16 residues. Germline V gene sequence: CDR1 SGHRS, CDR2 YFSETQ. CDR3 sequence reads: CASSLGRSESTDTQYF. In nucleotides, the CDR3 is TGCGCCAGCAGCTTGGGTAGGTCAGAAAGCACAGATACGCAGTATTTT.

This clone has just one count. The chain combines TRBV7-9 with TRBJ2-6; 10 bases match TRBD1. V was clipped by 7 bases and J by 2 bases; unmatched bases: 14. Looked up from germline, CDR1 is SEHNR and CDR2 is FQNEAQ (reference sequence). The CDR3 covers 19 residues. The CDR3 reads CASTLHRDRGRPGANVLTF. CDR3 nucleotides: TGTGCCAGCACCCTGCATCGGGACAGGGGCAGGCCTGGGGCCAACGTCCTGACTTTC. The entire variable domain, with the rest obtained from reference TRBV7-9 and TRBJ2-6, is as follows: DTGVSQNPRHKITKRGQNVTFRCDPISEHNRLYWYRQTLGQGPEFLTYFQNEAQLEKSRLLSDRFSAERPKGSFSTLEIQRTEQGDSAMYLCASTLHRDRGRPGANVLTFGAGSRLTVL.

This clone was picked up one time. The chain carries TRBV11-1 and TRBJ2-7; no firm D call. V gave up 4 bases and J gave up 2 bases, with 12 bases separating them. The germline CDR1 and CDR2 sequences are SGHAT and FQDESV (reference sequence). This CDR3 has 14 residues. The CDR3 here is CASSSLLSTYEQYF. In DNA, the CDR3 is TGTGCCAGCAGCTCCCTCCTTAGCACCTACGAGCAGTACTTC.

This chain joins TRBV10-2 and TRBJ1-5; no reliable D call. Looked up from germline, CDR1 is WSHSY and CDR2 is SAAADI. Deletions cut 5 bases from V and 4 bases from J, with 9 bases between. The CDR3 loop spans 13 amino acids. Here the CDR3 reads CASSLGLNQPQHF. The DNA for the CDR3 is TGCGCCAGCAGTCTGGGCCTAAATCAGCCCCAGCATTTT.

The chain recombines TRBV19 with TRBJ1-4; D might be TRBD1 (5 bases). Germline loops: CDR1 LNHDA, CDR2 SQIVND (reference sequence). Between the trimmed V and J ends, which lost 6 bases and 5 bases, there was a span of 10 bases. The CDR3 extends over 13 amino acids. For the CDR3, the DNA is TGTGCCAGTAGAGAGGGGTTCAATGAAAAACTGTTTTTT. Translating gives CASREGFNEKLFF.

The V gene is TRBV25-1, the J gene TRBJ2-5; D unresolved. The V and J ends lost 4 bases and 4 bases respectively, with 10 bases between them. Germline V lookup: CDR1 MGHDK, CDR2 SYGVNS. There are 13 residues in the CDR3. The CDR3 nucleotides are TGTGCCAGCAGTGTATACCCTAGAGAGACCCAGTACTTC. Protein: CASSVYPRETQYF.

The J gene is TRBJ2-3, the V gene TRBV7-6; D gene ambiguous. Germline values: CDR1 SGHVS, CDR2 FNYEAQ. Trimming stripped 5 bases from V and 3 bases from J, with 21 bases between. The CDR3 sequence is 17 residues long. This CDR3 reads CASSRMLGAPKTDTQYF. CDR3 sequence (DNA): TGTGCCAGCAGCCGAATGTTAGGTGCCCCCAAGACAGATACGCAGTATTTT.

The chain links TRBV28 to TRBJ2-7; D perhaps matches TRBD1 (6 bases). Trimming took off 5 bases at V and 0 bases at J, with 14 bases between the two ends. Germline V CDR1 and CDR2: MDHEN, SYDVKM. The CDR3 runs to 15 residues. As DNA, the CDR3 is TGTGCCAGCAGTACAGGGATTTCCCTCTCCTACGAGCAGTACTTC. This codes for CASSTGISLSYEQYF.

The V gene is TRBV11-2, the J gene TRBJ1-1; TRBD1 matches at 7 bases. V was pared by 5 bases and J by 2 bases, with 5 bases of the junction left unmatched. Germline V gene sequence: CDR1 SGHAT, CDR2 FQNNGV. CDR3 length: 14 amino acids. CDR3 loop: CASSPRTGNTEAFF. The DNA of the CDR3 is TGTGCCAGCAGCCCCCGGACAGGAAACACTGAAGCTTTCTTT.

This chain uses TRBV2 with TRBJ1-5; 12 nucleotides line up with TRBD1. Germline-derived CDR1 and CDR2 are SNHLY and FYNNEI. V trimming: 6 bases; J trimming: 6 bases; junction bases outside the gene matches: 3. The CDR3 covers 14 residues. In nucleotides, the CDR3 is TGTGCCAGCAGCGGGACAGGGGGCCTTCAGCCCCAGCATTTT. Translating it yields CASSGTGGLQPQHF. The complete variable domain, with remaining parts taken from reference TRBV2 and TRBJ1-5, reads EPEVTQTPSHQVTQMGQEVILRCVPISNHLYFYWYRQILGQKVEFLVSFYNNEISEKSEIFDDQFSVERPDGSNFTLKIRSTKLEDSAMYFCASSGTGGLQPQHFGDGTRLSIL.

This clone was detected once. This sequence joins TRBV7-8 and TRBJ1-2, with a weak D call TRBD1 (5 bases). The V end lost 4 bases, the J end lost 5 bases, and 20 bases lay between the germline ends. Germline V gene lookup returns CDR1 SGHVS and CDR2 FQNEAQ. CDR3 length: 16 residues. CDR3 bases: TGTGCCAGCAGCTCCCAAGCCGGGGGGATGGGGTATGGCTACACCTTC. Translating gives CASSSQAGGMGYGYTF. The full variable domain, its missing parts supplied by reference TRBV7-8 and TRBJ1-2, is GAGVSQSPRYKVAKRGQDVALRCDPISGHVSLFWYQQALGQGPEFLTYFQNEAQLDKSGLPSDRFFAERPEGSVSTLKIQRTQQEDSAVYLCASSSQAGGMGYGYTFGSGTRLTVV.

This clone was counted a few times. This chain connects TRBV2 to TRBJ1-2; D might be TRBD1 (5 bases). The CDR3 extends over 12 amino acids. Trimming took 4 bases from V and 8 from J, leaving 11 bases between them. Germline lookup yields CDR1 SNHLY and CDR2 FYNNEI. The CDR3 bases are TGTGCCAGCAGTGTGAAGGGGAACGGCTACACCTTC. It yields the protein CASSVKGNGYTF. The whole variable domain, filled in from reference TRBV2 and TRBJ1-2, reads EPEVTQTPSHQVTQMGQEVILRCVPISNHLYFYWYRQILGQKVEFLVSFYNNEISEKSEIFDDQFSVERPDGSNFTLKIRSTKLEDSAMYFCASSVKGNGYTFGSGTRLTVV.

The V and J genes are TRBV6-5 and TRBJ1-1, with D tentatively TRBD1 (6 bases). The CDR3 consists of 13 residues. V lost 4 bases, J lost 1 base, and 7 bases lay in between. The V gene's germline CDR1 is MNHEY and CDR2 SVGAGI. The CDR3 sequence is CASSLQGNTEAFF. The CDR3 coding sequence is TGTGCCAGCAGTTTACAGGGGAACACTGAAGCTTTCTTT.

This chain uses TRBV7-2 with TRBJ2-4; either TRBD1 or TRBD2 may fit D (5 bases each). CDR3 length equals 16 residues. The germline V gene encodes CDR1 SGHTA and CDR2 FQGNSA. V lost 5 bases and J 0 bases, leaving 14 bases between the germline ends. CDR3 DNA sequence: TGTGCCAGCAGCCCCAGGGACCGAGTAGCCAAAAACATTCAGTACTTC. Its translation: CASSPRDRVAKNIQYF.

In this sample, this clone turned up once. This chain uses TRBV30 with TRBJ1-5; the D gene is possibly TRBD1 (6 bases). Germline V gene lookup returns CDR1 GTSNPN and CDR2 SVGIG (reference sequence). V lost 5 bases to trimming and J lost 0 bases, with 11 bases between them. The CDR3 is 14 residues long. For the CDR3, the DNA is TGTGCCTGGGCCAGGGGCTATAGCAATCAGCCCCAGCATTTT. As protein: CAWARGYSNQPQHF. Based on the CDR3 plus reference TRBV30 and TRBJ1-5, the full variable domain is SQTIHQWPATLVQPVGSPLSLECTVEGTSNPNLYWYRQAAGRGLQLLFYSVGIGQISSEVPQNLSASRPQDRQFILSSKKLLLSDSGFYLCAWARGYSNQPQHFGDGTRLSIL.

This clone showed up just once. The rearrangement links TRBV21-1 to TRBJ1-2; TRBD1 reflects the table's D call only, with no check against the DNA. TRBV21-1 constitutes a pseudogene. The CDR3 loop spans 16 amino acids. CDR3 protein: CASRNARGRLAYGYTF. The CDR3 DNA follows: TGTGCCAGCAGAAATGCCAGGGGCAGGTTGGCCTATGGCTACACCTTC.

J is TRBJ2-3 and V is TRBV6-1; no definite D call. There are 13 residues in the CDR3. V dropped 6 bases and J dropped 0 bases, with 7 bases sitting between them. Germline V gene sequence: CDR1 MNHNS, CDR2 SASEGT. This CDR3 reads CASRESSTDTQYF. CDR3 sequence (DNA): TGTGCCAGCAGGGAATCTAGCACAGATACGCAGTATTTT.

The chain employs TRBV7-3 and TRBJ1-2; D perhaps matches TRBD1 (5 bases). The V gene lost 5 bases and the J gene lost 4 bases, with 20 bases spanning the gap. Germline lookup yields CDR1 SGHTA and CDR2 FQGTGA. The length of the CDR3 is 16 residues. The chain's CDR3 is CASSARPGTESYGYTF. The CDR3 DNA follows: TGTGCCAGCAGCGCACGTCCCGGGACGGAGAGCTATGGCTACACCTTC.

DNA for the CDR3: TGTGCCAGCAGCTTAGCGGGTGGTAGCAATCAGCCCCAGCATTTT. Its translation: CASSLAGGSNQPQHF. The chain links TRBV7-6 to TRBJ1-5; D unclear. Trimming stripped 0 bases from V and 0 bases from J, with 6 bases between. The CDR3 is 15 amino acids. Looked up from germline, CDR1 is SGHVS and CDR2 is FNYEAQ.

The chain recombines TRBV27 with TRBJ2-2; D is uncertain. Germline CDR1 and CDR2: MNHEY and SMNVEV (reference sequence). This CDR3 region has 15 residues. V was clipped by 4 bases and J by 1 base, with 10 bases between them. This CDR3 reads CASSWTPLNTGELFF. As DNA, the CDR3 is TGTGCCAGCAGTTGGACCCCGTTGAACACCGGGGAGCTGTTTTTT.

The chain couples TRBV29-1 to TRBJ2-7; D remains ambiguous. Germline lookup yields CDR1 SQVTM and CDR2 ANQGSEA. There are 12 residues in the CDR3. The germline V and J ends were trimmed by 4 bases and 2 bases, with 9 bases remaining between them. CDR3 coding DNA: TGCAGCGTTGGGACGGTAACCTACGAGCAGTACTTC. Translating it yields CSVGTVTYEQYF.

V gene TRBV5-6 combines with J gene TRBJ2-3; D is undetermined. The CDR3 has 12 residues. Germline CDR1 SGHDT, CDR2 YYEEEE. V was pared by 4 bases and J by 2 bases, with 5 bases between. This chain's CDR3 is CASSDPTDTQYF. In DNA, the CDR3 is TGTGCCAGCAGCGACCCCACAGATACGCAGTATTTT. Full variable domain (outside the CDR3, taken from reference TRBV5-6 and TRBJ2-3): DAGVTQSPTHLIKTRGQQVTLRCSPKSGHDTVSWYQQALGQGPQFIFQYYEEEERQRGNFPDRFSGHQFPNYSSELNVNALLLGDSALYLCASSDPTDTQYFGPGTRLTVL.

This CDR3 reads CASSPPGSGGRELFF. In DNA, the CDR3 is TGTGCCAGCAGCCCCCCCGGTTCGGGGGGCCGGGAGCTGTTTTTT. This sequence joins TRBV13 and TRBJ2-2, with D possibly matching TRBD2 (7 bases). This CDR3 has 15 amino acids. Germline CDR1 reads PRHDT; CDR2 reads FYEKMQ (reference sequence). The V end lost 5 bases, the J end lost 9 bases, and 19 bases lay between the germline ends.

The genes are TRBV4-1 and TRBJ2-5; D unresolved. V was shortened by 4 bases and J by 5 bases, with 14 bases between the two germline ends. Germline values: CDR1 MGHRA, CDR2 YSYEKL. This CDR3 contains 14 residues. CDR3 sequence (DNA): TGCGCCAGCAGCCGCGTGCCGGGTGAGGAGACCCAGTACTTC. Protein sequence: CASSRVPGEETQYF.

The chain links TRBV5-1 to TRBJ1-1, with 7 bases fitting TRBD1. V was clipped by 6 bases and J by 5 bases; unmatched bases: 1. CDR3 length: 11 residues. CDR1 is SGHRS and CDR2 is YFSETQ in the germline V gene. This CDR3 is CASTGGTEAFF. In nucleotides, the CDR3 is TGCGCCAGCACAGGGGGGACTGAAGCTTTCTTT.

The rearrangement uses TRBV9 and TRBJ2-3; D unresolved. Trimming removed 3 bases at V and 3 bases at J, with 5 bases between. CDR3 length equals 12 residues. In germline, CDR1 is SGDLS, CDR2 YYNGEE. In DNA form, the CDR3 reads TGTGCCAGCAGCGCGTTTACAGATACGCAGTATTTT. Its protein is CASSAFTDTQYF.

Only one count was recorded for this clone. The chain couples TRBV11-1 to TRBJ2-7; 14 nucleotides line up with TRBD2. The junction had 6 bases not matched to a gene; V was cut back by 5 bases and J by 0 bases. The CDR3 length is 17 residues. Looked up from germline, CDR1 is SGHAT and CDR2 is FQDESV (reference sequence). The CDR3 is CASSPRLAGGSSYEQYF. The CDR3 coding sequence is TGTGCCAGCAGCCCCCGACTAGCGGGAGGGAGCTCCTACGAGCAGTACTTC.

This clone came up once. The chain employs TRBV30 and TRBJ2-7; TRBD1 matches 7 bases. V was pared by 5 bases and J by 0 bases, with 1 base of the junction left unmatched. This CDR3 is built from 12 residues. Per germline, CDR1 GTSNPN and CDR2 SVGIG (reference sequence). The CDR3: CAWGTASYEQYF. Here the CDR3 DNA reads TGTGCCTGGGGGACAGCCTCCTACGAGCAGTACTTC.

The genes are TRBV30 and TRBJ2-7; 9 bases align to TRBD2. This CDR3 spans 15 amino acids. V was pared by 1 base and J by 4 bases, with 8 bases of the junction left unmatched. Germline lookup yields CDR1 GTSNPN and CDR2 SVGIG (reference sequence). For the CDR3, the DNA is TGTGCCTGGAGTGGGGGGCTAGCGGGAATATACGAGCAGTACTTC. It encodes CAWSGGLAGIYEQYF. The full variable domain, with the rest looked up from reference TRBV30 and TRBJ2-7, is SQTIHQWPATLVQPVGSPLSLECTVEGTSNPNLYWYRQAAGRGLQLLFYSVGIGQISSEVPQNLSASRPQDRQFILSSKKLLLSDSGFYLCAWSGGLAGIYEQYFGPGTRLTVT.

The rearrangement links TRBV23-1 to TRBJ1-5; 9 bases line up with TRBD1. TRBV23-1 is an open reading frame whose function is uncertain. V was clipped by 4 bases and J by 4 bases; unmatched bases: 5. This CDR3 contains 15 residues. CDR3 region: CASSPNGQGNQPQHF. In DNA, the CDR3 is TGCGCCAGCAGTCCCAACGGACAGGGGAATCAGCCCCAGCATTTT.

V is TRBV10-3 and J is TRBJ2-3, with 10 bases matching TRBD2. The CDR3 is made up of 15 amino acids. After removal of 0 bases from V and 6 bases from J, the junction contained 3 bases not matched to a gene. Looked up from germline, CDR1 is ENHRY and CDR2 is SYGVKD. The CDR3 loop reads CAISESSGRGDTQYF. The DNA for the CDR3 is TGTGCCATCAGTGAGTCGAGCGGGAGGGGGGATACGCAGTATTTT.